Below, 9 T cell receptor beta chains from the same sample are listed, as sequenced in a study of T cells in Graves' hyperthyroidism and ophthalmopathy. Researchers amplified the TCR beta CDR3 regions from RNA transcripts. With the HTBI primer set, the TCR CDR3 went through a first round of RT-PCR. Each CDR3 protein gets one entry after TCRdb re-called the multiplex PCR reads with MiXCR. The sample shows approximately 610,000 distinct CDR3 sequences, 14% to 15% of them seen only once. Sequenced: blood. The receptors were sampled from a woman in her thirties or forties with Graves' ophthalmopathy.

This clonotype was counted at least ten times. The V gene is TRBV28, the J gene TRBJ1-1; 7 bases are shared with TRBD1. Looked up from germline, CDR1 is MDHEN and CDR2 is SYDVKM. V dropped 4 bases and J dropped 1; count of bases not matched to a gene: 6. The CDR3 spans 15 residues. The CDR3: CASSSWDRRNTEAFF. In nucleotides, the CDR3 is TGTGCCAGCAGTTCCTGGGACAGACGGAACACTGAAGCTTTCTTT.

Here the CDR3 DNA reads TGTGCCAGCAGTTCCACAGGGGATTCCGGGGAGCTGTTTTTT. Protein product: CASSSTGDSGELFF. V gene TRBV6-5 combines with J gene TRBJ2-2; 7 bases agree with TRBD1. The V and J ends lost 4 bases and 6 bases, in that order; junction bases with no gene match: 5. The CDR3 totals 14 residues. Germline CDR1 MNHEY, CDR2 SVGAGI.

This clonotype was counted at least ten times. The chain carries TRBV28 and TRBJ2-5; D may be TRBD2 (5 bases). This CDR3 spans 19 amino acids. CDR1 is MDHEN, CDR2 SYDVKM, per germline. V dropped 3 bases and J dropped 5 bases, with 28 bases sitting between them. The CDR3 reads CASSFTAEFSKLLGETQYF. Here the CDR3 DNA reads TGTGCCAGCAGTTTTACGGCTGAATTCTCAAAATTACTAGGGGAGACCCAGTACTTC.

This clonotype was seen ten or more times. The chain recombines TRBV20-1 with TRBJ2-7, with TRBD2 identical over 8 bases. CDR1 is DFQATT, CDR2 SNEGSKA, per germline (reference sequence). The CDR3 has 12 residues. The V segment lost 7 bases and the J segment 6 bases; nucleotides outside the gene matches: 8. Here the CDR3 reads CSGRGLVGEQYF. CDR3 nucleotide sequence: TGCAGTGGCCGGGGACTAGTAGGCGAGCAGTACTTC.

Many counts were recorded for this clonotype. CDR3 residues: CASALTSGRIDTQYF. The CDR3 DNA is TGCGCCAGCGCCCTGACTAGCGGGAGGATAGATACGCAGTATTTT. This chain links TRBV5-1 with TRBJ2-3; 13 positions match TRBD2. V lost 7 bases, J lost 5 bases, and 7 bases stayed unmatched. From germline, CDR1 is SGHRS and CDR2 YFSETQ. The length of the CDR3 is 15 residues.

This clonotype appeared many times. V is TRBV6-5 and J is TRBJ1-5; possible D gene TRBD1, 5 bases. Germline lookup yields CDR1 MNHEY and CDR2 SVGAGI. This CDR3 has 14 residues. V lost 0 bases and J lost 6, with 9 bases in between. CDR3 nucleotide sequence: TGTGCCAGCAGTTACTCCGCAGGGATTCAGCCCCAGCATTTT. It is translated as CASSYSAGIQPQHF.

The sample holds many counts of this clonotype. V gene TRBV12-3 or TRBV12-4 combines with J gene TRBJ1-5, with 9 bases matching TRBD1. J lost 3 bases, V lost 3 bases, and 9 bases had no gene match. The CDR3 extends over 17 amino acids. The CDR3 DNA is TGTGCCAGCAGTTTGGGGACAGGGACGTCTAACAATCAGCCCCAGCATTTT. Amino acid sequence: CASSLGTGTSNNQPQHF.

This clonotype was detected a few times. The chain carries TRBV28 and TRBJ1-6, with D maybe TRBD1 (6 bases). From germline, CDR1 is MDHEN and CDR2 SYDVKM. This CDR3 comprises 18 residues. The ends were cut back, 7 bases at V and 0 bases at J, with 19 bases in the middle. CDR3: CASMRGRNPSSYNSPLHF. DNA for the CDR3: TGTGCCAGCATGCGGGGGCGCAATCCGAGCTCCTATAATTCACCCCTCCACTTT.

This clonotype was counted ten times or more. The rearrangement links TRBV28 to TRBJ1-1, with 9 positions matching TRBD1. CDR3 length: 13 amino acids. In germline, CDR1 is MDHEN, CDR2 SYDVKM. With 3 bases clipped from V and 10 bases from J, the junction kept 6 bases outside the gene matches. The CDR3 coding sequence is TGTGCCAGCAGTTTCCGGGACAGGGCGGCAGCTTTCTTT. Translating it yields CASSFRDRAAAFF.